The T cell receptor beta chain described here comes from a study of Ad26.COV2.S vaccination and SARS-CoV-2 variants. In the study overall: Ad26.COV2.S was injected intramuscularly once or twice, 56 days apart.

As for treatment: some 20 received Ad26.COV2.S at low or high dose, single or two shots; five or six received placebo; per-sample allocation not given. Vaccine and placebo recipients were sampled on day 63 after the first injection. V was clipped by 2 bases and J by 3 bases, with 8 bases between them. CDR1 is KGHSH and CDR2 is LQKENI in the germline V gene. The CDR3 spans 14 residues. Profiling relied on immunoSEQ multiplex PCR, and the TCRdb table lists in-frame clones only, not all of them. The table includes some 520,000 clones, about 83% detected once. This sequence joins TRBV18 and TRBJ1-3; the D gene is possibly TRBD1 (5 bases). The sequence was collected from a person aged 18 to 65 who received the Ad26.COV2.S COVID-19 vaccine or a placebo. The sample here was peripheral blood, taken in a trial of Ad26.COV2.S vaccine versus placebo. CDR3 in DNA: TGTGCCAGCTCACCAGAAGGGGTTGGAAACACCATATATTTT. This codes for CASSPEGVGNTIYF.